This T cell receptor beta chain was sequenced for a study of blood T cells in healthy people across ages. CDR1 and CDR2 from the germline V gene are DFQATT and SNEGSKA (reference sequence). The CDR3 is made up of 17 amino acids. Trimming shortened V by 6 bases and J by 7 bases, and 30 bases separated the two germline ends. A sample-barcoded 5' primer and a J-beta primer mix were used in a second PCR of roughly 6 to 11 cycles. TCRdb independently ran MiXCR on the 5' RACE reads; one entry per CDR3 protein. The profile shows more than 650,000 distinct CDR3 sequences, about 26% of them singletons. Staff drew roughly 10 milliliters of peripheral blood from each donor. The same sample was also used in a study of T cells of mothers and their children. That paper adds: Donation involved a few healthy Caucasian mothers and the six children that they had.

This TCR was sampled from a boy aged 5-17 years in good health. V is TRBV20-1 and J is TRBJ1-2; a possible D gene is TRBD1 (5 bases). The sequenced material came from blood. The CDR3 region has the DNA TGCAGTGCCCCAGAAGGTCCGGGACGAGGGGACTACGGTGGCTACACCTTC. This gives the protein CSAPEGPGRGDYGGYTF.